The following is a TCR beta chain sequence with its context. Seattle-derived patients entered the study during active infection and were followed longitudinally. Methods used by the authors: Researchers report that nucleated cell counts were estimated from reference gene primer amplification. TCRdb's copy holds only in-frame clones and misses some; the assay was immunoSEQ multiplex PCR. V and J calls plus clone size are reproduced from that table; the DNA served to infer D and trimming. Here the sample spans 200,000 to 250,000 clones, 88% being singletons. The CDR3 is 14 residues long. V was cut by 6 bases and J by 1 base, with 12 bases left in between. In germline, CDR1 is SNHLY, CDR2 FYNNEI. This sample was taken from a study of blood T cell repertoires in COVID-19. Study-wide context: PBMCs, B-cell-depleted T cells, or T cells were the source of the cDNA or gDNA that made up the material.

This clonotype was sampled from a man aged 50-59 years with COVID-19, enrolled during active disease. The sample was peripheral blood. The rearrangement joins TRBV2 to TRBJ2-5; perhaps TRBD2 as D (5 bases). CDR3 bases: TGTGCCAGCAGCACCGGACTGCTCCAAGAGACCCAGTACTTC. Residues: CASSTGLLQETQYF.